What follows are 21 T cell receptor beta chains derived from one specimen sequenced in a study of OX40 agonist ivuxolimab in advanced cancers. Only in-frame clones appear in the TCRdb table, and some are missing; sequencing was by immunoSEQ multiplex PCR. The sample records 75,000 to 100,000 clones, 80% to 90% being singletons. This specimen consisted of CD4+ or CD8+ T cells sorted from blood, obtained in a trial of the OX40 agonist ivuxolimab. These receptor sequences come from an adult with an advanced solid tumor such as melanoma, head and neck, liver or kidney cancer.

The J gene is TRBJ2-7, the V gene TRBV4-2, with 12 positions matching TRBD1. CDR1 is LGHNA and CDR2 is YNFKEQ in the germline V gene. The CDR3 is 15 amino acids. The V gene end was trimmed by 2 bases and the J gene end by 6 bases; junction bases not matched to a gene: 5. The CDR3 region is CASSQIGTGGFEQYF. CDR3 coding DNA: TGTGCCAGCAGCCAAATCGGGACAGGGGGCTTCGAGCAGTACTTC.

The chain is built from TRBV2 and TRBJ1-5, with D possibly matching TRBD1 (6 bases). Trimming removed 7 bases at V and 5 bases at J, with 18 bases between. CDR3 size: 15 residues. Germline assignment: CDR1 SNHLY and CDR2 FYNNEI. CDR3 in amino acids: CASTPGRRGYQPQHF. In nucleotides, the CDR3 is TGTGCCAGCACTCCCGGCCGAAGGGGGTATCAGCCCCAGCATTTT.

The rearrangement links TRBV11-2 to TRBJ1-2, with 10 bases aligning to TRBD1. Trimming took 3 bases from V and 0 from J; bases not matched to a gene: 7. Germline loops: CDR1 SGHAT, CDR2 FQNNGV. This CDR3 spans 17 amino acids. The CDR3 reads CASSFGQGVSANYGYTF. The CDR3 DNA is TGTGCCAGCAGCTTTGGACAGGGGGTTTCGGCTAACTATGGCTACACCTTC.

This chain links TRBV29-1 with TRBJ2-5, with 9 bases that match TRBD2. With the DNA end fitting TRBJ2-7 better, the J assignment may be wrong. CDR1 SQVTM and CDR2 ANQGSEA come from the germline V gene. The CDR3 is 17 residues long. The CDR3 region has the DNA TGCAGCGTTGAGGGCGTCGGCGGGAGGGGCAACACCTACGAGCAGTACTTC. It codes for CSVEGVGGRGNTYEQYF.

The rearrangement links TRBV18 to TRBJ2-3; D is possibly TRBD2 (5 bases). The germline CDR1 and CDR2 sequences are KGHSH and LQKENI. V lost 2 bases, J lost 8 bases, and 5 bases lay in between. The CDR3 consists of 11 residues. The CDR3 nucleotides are TGTGCCAGCTCACCAGAGGGTACGCAGTATTTT. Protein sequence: CASSPEGTQYF. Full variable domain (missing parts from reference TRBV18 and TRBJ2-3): NAGVMQNPRHLVRRRGQEARLRCSPMKGHSHVYWYRQLPEEGLKFMVYLQKENIIDESGMPKERFSAEFPKEGPSILRIQQVVRGDSAAYFCASSPEGTQYFGPGTRLTVL.

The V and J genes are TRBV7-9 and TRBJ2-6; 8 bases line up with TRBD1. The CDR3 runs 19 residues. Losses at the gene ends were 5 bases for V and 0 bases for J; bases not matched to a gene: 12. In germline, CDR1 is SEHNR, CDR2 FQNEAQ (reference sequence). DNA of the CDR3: TGTGCCAGCAGCCGCGGGACAGGTGACATTCCCTCTGGGGCCAACGTCCTGACTTTC. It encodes CASSRGTGDIPSGANVLTF.

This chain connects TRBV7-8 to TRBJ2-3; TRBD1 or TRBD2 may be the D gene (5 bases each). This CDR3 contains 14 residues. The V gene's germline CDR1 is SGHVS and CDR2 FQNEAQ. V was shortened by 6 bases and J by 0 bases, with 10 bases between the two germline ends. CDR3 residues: CASSRWGSTDTQYF. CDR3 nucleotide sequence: TGTGCCAGCAGTCGTTGGGGGAGCACAGATACGCAGTATTTT.

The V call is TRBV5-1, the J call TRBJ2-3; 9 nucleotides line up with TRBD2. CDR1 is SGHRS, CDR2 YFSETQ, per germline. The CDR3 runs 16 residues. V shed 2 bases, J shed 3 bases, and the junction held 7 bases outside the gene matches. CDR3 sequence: CASSFNGGGATDTQYF. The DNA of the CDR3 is TGCGCCAGCAGCTTCAATGGCGGGGGGGCGACAGATACGCAGTATTTT.

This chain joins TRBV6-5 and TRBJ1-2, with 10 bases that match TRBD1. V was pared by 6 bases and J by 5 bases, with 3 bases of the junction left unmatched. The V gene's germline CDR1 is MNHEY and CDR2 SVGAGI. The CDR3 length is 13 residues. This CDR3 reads CASRPGQGYGYTF. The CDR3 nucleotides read TGTGCCAGCAGACCGGGACAGGGGTATGGCTACACCTTC.

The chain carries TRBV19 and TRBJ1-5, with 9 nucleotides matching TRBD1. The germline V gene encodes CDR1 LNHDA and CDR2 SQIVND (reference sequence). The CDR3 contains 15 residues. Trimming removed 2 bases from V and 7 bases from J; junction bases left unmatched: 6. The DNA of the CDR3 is TGTGCCAGTAGTATAAATCGACAGGGGGTCCAGCCCCAGCATTTT. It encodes CASSINRQGVQPQHF.

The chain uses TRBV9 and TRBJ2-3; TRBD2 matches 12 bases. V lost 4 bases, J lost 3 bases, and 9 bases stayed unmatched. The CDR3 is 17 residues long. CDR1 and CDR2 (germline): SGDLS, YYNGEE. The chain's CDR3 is CASSSLAGGPGTDTQYF. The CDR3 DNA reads TGTGCCAGCAGCTCCCTAGCGGGGGGGCCGGGTACAGATACGCAGTATTTT.

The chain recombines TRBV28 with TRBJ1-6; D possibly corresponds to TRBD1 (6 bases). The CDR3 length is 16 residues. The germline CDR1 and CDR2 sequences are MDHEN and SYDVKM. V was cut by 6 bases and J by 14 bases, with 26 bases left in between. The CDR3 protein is CASSLSTRDPEGALHF. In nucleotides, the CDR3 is TGTGCCAGCAGCCTGTCGACCCGGGACCCAGAGGGGGCCCTCCACTTT.

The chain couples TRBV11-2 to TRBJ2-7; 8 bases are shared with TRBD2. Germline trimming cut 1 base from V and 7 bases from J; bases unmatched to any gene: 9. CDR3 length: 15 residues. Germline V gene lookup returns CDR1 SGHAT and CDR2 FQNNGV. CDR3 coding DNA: TGTGCCAGCAGCTTAGGCGGGGGGTCCCTCGGAGAGCAGTACTTC. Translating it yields CASSLGGGSLGEQYF. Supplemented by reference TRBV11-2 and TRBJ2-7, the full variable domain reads EAGVAQSPRYKIIEKRQSVAFWCNPISGHATLYWYQQILGQGPKLLIQFQNNGVVDDSQLPKDRFSAERLKGVDSTLKIQPAKLEDSAVYLCASSLGGGSLGEQYFGPGTRLTVT.

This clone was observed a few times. This chain's CDR3 is CASSAYRGPVQETQYF. The CDR3 DNA reads TGTGCCAGCAGTGCCTACAGGGGCCCCGTGCAAGAGACCCAGTACTTC. The V and J genes are TRBV6-1 and TRBJ2-5, with 7 bases identical to TRBD1. The CDR3 contains 16 residues. From germline, CDR1 is MNHNS and CDR2 SASEGT. The V gene end was trimmed by 4 bases and the J gene end by 2 bases; junction bases not matched to a gene: 10.

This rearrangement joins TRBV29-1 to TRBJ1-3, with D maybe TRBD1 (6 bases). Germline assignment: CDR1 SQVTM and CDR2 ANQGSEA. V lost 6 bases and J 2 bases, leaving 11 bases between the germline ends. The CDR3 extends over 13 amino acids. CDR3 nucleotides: TGCAGCGTCGCGGACAGAGCTGGAAACACCATATATTTT. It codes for CSVADRAGNTIYF.

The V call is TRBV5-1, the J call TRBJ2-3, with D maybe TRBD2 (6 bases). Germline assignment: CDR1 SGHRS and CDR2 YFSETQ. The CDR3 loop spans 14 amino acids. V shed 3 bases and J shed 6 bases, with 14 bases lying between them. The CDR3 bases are TGCGCCAGCAGCTCGGGGGTGGGAGCGGATACGCAGTATTTT. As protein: CASSSGVGADTQYF.

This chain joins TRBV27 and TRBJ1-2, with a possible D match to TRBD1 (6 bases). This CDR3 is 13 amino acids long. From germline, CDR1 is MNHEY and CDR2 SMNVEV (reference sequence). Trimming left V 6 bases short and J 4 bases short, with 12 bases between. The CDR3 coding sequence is TGTGCCAGCAGGCGGACAGACGCCTATGGCTACACCTTC. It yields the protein CASRRTDAYGYTF.

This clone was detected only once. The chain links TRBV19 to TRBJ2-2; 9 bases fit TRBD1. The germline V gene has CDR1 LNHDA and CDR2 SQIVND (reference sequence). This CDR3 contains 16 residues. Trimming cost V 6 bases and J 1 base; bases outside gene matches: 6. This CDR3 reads CASRLMGQGNTGELFF. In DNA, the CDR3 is TGTGCCAGTAGACTCATGGGACAGGGGAACACCGGGGAGCTGTTTTTT.

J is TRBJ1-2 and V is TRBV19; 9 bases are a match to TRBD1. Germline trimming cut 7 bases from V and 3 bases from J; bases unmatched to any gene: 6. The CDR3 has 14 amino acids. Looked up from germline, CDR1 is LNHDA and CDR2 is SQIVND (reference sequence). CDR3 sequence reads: CASKQQGADYGYTF. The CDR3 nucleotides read TGTGCCAGTAAGCAACAGGGGGCGGACTATGGCTACACCTTC.

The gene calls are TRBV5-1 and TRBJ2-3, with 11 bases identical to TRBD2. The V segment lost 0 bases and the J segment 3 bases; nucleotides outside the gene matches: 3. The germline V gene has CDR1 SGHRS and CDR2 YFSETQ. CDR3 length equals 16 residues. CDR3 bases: TGCGCCAGCAGCTTGGGACTAGCGGGGCTGACAGATACGCAGTATTTT. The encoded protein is CASSLGLAGLTDTQYF. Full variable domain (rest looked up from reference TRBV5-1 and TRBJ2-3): KAGVTQTPRYLIKTRGQQVTLSCSPISGHRSVSWYQQTPGQGLQFLFEYFSETQRNKGNFPGRFSGRQFSNSRSEMNVSTLELGDSALYLCASSLGLAGLTDTQYFGPGTRLTVL.

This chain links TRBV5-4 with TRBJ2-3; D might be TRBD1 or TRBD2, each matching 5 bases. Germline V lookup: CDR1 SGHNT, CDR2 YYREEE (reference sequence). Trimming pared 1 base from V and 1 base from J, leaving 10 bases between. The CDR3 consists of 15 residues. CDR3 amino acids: CASSLFQGGTDTQYF. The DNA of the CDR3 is TGTGCCAGCAGCTTGTTTCAGGGAGGCACAGATACGCAGTATTTT.